This T cell receptor (beta chain) comes out of a study of beta chain features in type 1 diabetes. Study-wide context: Sorted cells examined across all samples numbered 100 million to 140 million.

Germline CDR1 is LNHNV and CDR2 is YYDKDF (reference sequence). Between the trimmed V and J ends, which lost 1 base and 5 bases, there was a span of 11 bases. This CDR3 contains 14 residues. Study results and caveats: Within each of all four CD4+ subsets, Type 1 diabetes patients had TCRB CDR3s that were moderately but significantly shorter.

Regarding this clone: Antigen: not known.

TCRB transcripts that were expressed got sequenced, as all of the isolated RNA had been reverse transcribed. Some clones are missing from TCRdb's copy, which holds only in-frame ones; the method was immunoSEQ multiplex PCR. This sample has about 650,000 clones, with roughly an eighth found just once. The chain employs TRBV15 and TRBJ1-2; tentative D call: TRBD1 (5 bases). The receptor's source is a young man with type 1 diabetes. The material sequenced was naive CD4+ T cells from blood. CDR3 loop: CATSRAGTGYGYTF. CDR3 DNA: TGTGCCACCAGCAGAGCCGGGACGGGTTATGGCTACACCTTC.